This section outlines one T cell receptor beta chain sequence together with its context. What it binds is unknown. Some clones are missing from TCRdb's copy, which holds only in-frame ones; the method was immunoSEQ multiplex PCR. The sample includes roughly 600,000 clones, 98% seen only once; the top ten take 0.25% to 0.35%. V lost 5 bases and J lost 4, with 9 bases in between. This CDR3 spans 12 amino acids. Per germline, CDR1 SEHNR and CDR2 FQNEAQ (reference sequence). CD45RO-negative CD8 cells positively selected for CCR7 made up the naive population, which excluded terminally differentiated effector memory CD45RA+ cells. These data originate in a study of shared clonotypes between healthy human individuals. Study context: Per donor, three plates held CD4 naive cells, three held CD4 memory, two held CD8 naive and one held CD8 memory.

Study findings and constraints: Naive subsets tended to show greater estimated richness than memory subsets.

Sample: naive CD8+ T cells sorted from blood. The chain links TRBV7-9 to TRBJ2-7; D unresolved. This sequence was found in a man aged 30-40 years in good health. This CDR3 is CASSPAKYEQYF. CDR3 DNA sequence: TGTGCCAGCAGCCCGGCCAAGTACGAGCAGTACTTC.